The 20 T cell receptor beta chains presented below share a single source sample, sequenced in a study of coeliac disease. Sequencing used immunoSEQ multiplex PCR; TCRdb keeps in-frame clones, though not all of them. The sample has about 960 clones, 45% to 60% seen once. Sequencing was performed on lamina propria lymphocytes from the gut. The receptor set was obtained from a woman aged 45-60 years with celiac disease on a gluten-free diet.

This clone has a handful of counts. The J gene is TRBJ1-4, the V gene TRBV18, with D unresolved. Germline V CDR1 and CDR2: KGHSH, LQKENI. The V end lost 6 bases, the J end lost 11 bases, and 19 bases lay between the germline ends. CDR3 length: 14 residues. The CDR3 DNA follows: TGTGCCAGCTCGGACGCGCGGGGTAATGGTAAACTGTTTTTT. It yields the protein CASSDARGNGKLFF.

The V call is TRBV29-1, the J call TRBJ2-6, with TRBD2 as a possible D gene (5 bases). The CDR3 length is 18 residues. V lost 4 bases, J lost 5 bases, and 24 bases lay in between. Germline lookup yields CDR1 SQVTM and CDR2 ANQGSEA. The CDR3 nucleotides read TGCAGCGTTGTTCCAGGACTTAGCATACAAAGTCGGGCCAACGTCCTGACTTTC. This gives the protein CSVVPGLSIQSRANVLTF.

V usage is TRBV21-1 and J usage is TRBJ1-5; the table calls TRBD1, which could not be checked here. TRBV21-1 is designated a pseudogene. The CDR3 spans 15 residues. CDR3 loop: CASSTLTGFKSPQHF. DNA for the CDR3: TGTGCCAGCAGCACCCTCACAGGGTTTAAATCGCCCCAGCATTTT.

This chain links TRBV5-6 with TRBJ2-5, with 9 bases fitting TRBD2. CDR3 size: 15 residues. Germline V gene data show CDR1 as SGHDT and CDR2 as YYEEEE. After removal of 3 bases from V and 0 bases from J, the junction contained 3 bases not matched to a gene. The CDR3 sequence: CASSWLAGNQETQYF. CDR3 nucleotide sequence: TGTGCCAGCAGCTGGCTAGCGGGGAACCAAGAGACCCAGTACTTC.

J is TRBJ1-4 and V is TRBV4-2; TRBD1 aligns across 7 bases. CDR1 and CDR2 from the germline V gene are LGHNA and YNFKEQ. The CDR3 extends over 14 amino acids. The J segment lost 8 bases and the V segment lost 4 bases, leaving 7 bases of the junction unmatched. The CDR3 spells CASSPGQGEEKLFF. The DNA of the CDR3 is TGTGCCAGCAGCCCCGGCCAGGGGGAGGAAAAACTGTTTTTT.

This clone was seen a handful of times. J is TRBJ2-7 and V is TRBV6-5; D not resolved. Trimming removed 6 bases from V and 6 bases from J, with 9 bases in between. CDR1 is MNHEY, CDR2 SVGAGI, per germline. CDR3 size: 11 residues. The CDR3 loop is CASSLLGEQYF. CDR3 DNA sequence: TGTGCCAGCAGCTTACTCGGCGAGCAGTACTTC.

This chain uses TRBV9 with TRBJ2-1, with D possibly being TRBD2 (5 bases). The V gene's germline CDR1 is SGDLS and CDR2 YYNGEE. Trimming cost V 4 bases and J 7 bases, with 9 bases left between them. This CDR3 region has 12 residues. CDR3 protein: CASSPRRNEQFF. The CDR3 DNA is TGTGCCAGCAGCCCCCGGAGGAATGAGCAGTTCTTC.

J is TRBJ1-6 and V is TRBV27; no clear D gene. V lost 1 base and J lost 5, with 12 bases in between. Germline CDR1 reads MNHEY; CDR2 reads SMNVEV (reference sequence). The CDR3 runs to 16 residues. For the CDR3, the DNA is TGTGCCAGCAGTTTATTCCAGGATACACATAATTCACCCCTCCACTTT. This encodes CASSLFQDTHNSPLHF.

This sequence joins TRBV11-2 and TRBJ1-2, with D possibly TRBD1 on 6 matching bases. The CDR3 covers 14 residues. In germline, CDR1 is SGHAT, CDR2 FQNNGV. Deletions cut 2 bases from V and 4 bases from J, with 11 bases between. CDR3 sequence reads: CASSLKDSIYGYTF. Written as DNA, the CDR3 is TGTGCCAGCAGCTTAAAGGACAGCATCTATGGCTACACCTTC. Complete variable domain (other parts from reference TRBV11-2 and TRBJ1-2): EAGVAQSPRYKIIEKRQSVAFWCNPISGHATLYWYQQILGQGPKLLIQFQNNGVVDDSQLPKDRFSAERLKGVDSTLKIQPAKLEDSAVYLCASSLKDSIYGYTFGSGTRLTVV.

The table lists this clone with a few counts. The chain employs TRBV7-9 and TRBJ2-7; 7 bases fit TRBD1. The trim removed 1 base at V and 3 bases at J, leaving 3 bases unmatched. Germline lookup yields CDR1 SEHNR and CDR2 FQNEAQ (reference sequence). CDR3 size: 14 residues. Here the CDR3 DNA reads TGTGCCAGCAGCTTAGGGACAGGAAACTACGAGCAGTACTTC. As protein: CASSLGTGNYEQYF. The full variable domain, completed using reference TRBV7-9 and TRBJ2-7, is DTGVSQNPRHKITKRGQNVTFRCDPISEHNRLYWYRQTLGQGPEFLTYFQNEAQLEKSRLLSDRFSAERPKGSFSTLEIQRTEQGDSAMYLCASSLGTGNYEQYFGPGTRLTVT.

The chain employs TRBV4-1 and TRBJ1-1; D is ambiguous. V dropped 3 bases and J dropped 0 bases, with 8 bases sitting between them. The CDR3 is made up of 14 amino acids. Germline assignment: CDR1 MGHRA and CDR2 YSYEKL. CDR3 loop: CASSHAGLNTEAFF. The CDR3 coding sequence is TGCGCCAGCAGCCACGCAGGTTTGAACACTGAAGCTTTCTTT.

J is TRBJ2-3 and V is TRBV29-1; D unclear. CDR1 and CDR2 from the germline V gene are SQVTM and ANQGSEA. The CDR3 sequence is 14 residues long. V was pared by 0 bases and J by 6 bases, with 13 bases between. The CDR3 DNA is TGCAGCGTTGAAGAAGATCGCATCGGGGATACGCAGTATTTT. Encoded protein: CSVEEDRIGDTQYF.

The chain is built from TRBV15 and TRBJ1-5; 8 nucleotides match TRBD1. J was trimmed by 7 bases and V by 3 bases; bases with no gene match: 5. This CDR3 is 14 amino acids long. Germline V lookup: CDR1 LNHNV, CDR2 YYDKDF (reference sequence). The CDR3 reads CATSRDRESQPQHF. DNA for the CDR3: TGTGCCACCAGCAGGGACAGGGAGAGCCAGCCCCAGCATTTT.

V and J are TRBV6-5 and TRBJ2-7; 7 nucleotides agree with TRBD2. The CDR3 covers 14 residues. Germline lookup yields CDR1 MNHEY and CDR2 SVGAGI. Unmatched junction bases numbered 5, after V lost 2 bases and J lost 4 bases. The CDR3 here is CASSYGEGNYEQYF. CDR3 DNA sequence: TGTGCCAGCAGTTACGGGGAGGGGAATTACGAGCAGTACTTC.

The J gene is TRBJ1-5, the V gene TRBV4-1, with D unresolved. The CDR3 is made up of 15 amino acids. Germline CDR1 MGHRA, CDR2 YSYEKL. Trimming shortened V by 0 bases and J by 9 bases, and 15 bases separated the two germline ends. Here the CDR3 reads CASSQDPGKGRPQHF. CDR3 sequence (DNA): TGCGCCAGCAGCCAAGATCCGGGGAAAGGGAGGCCCCAGCATTTT.

The chain uses TRBV27 and TRBJ2-1; D is ambiguous. Germline-derived CDR1 and CDR2 are MNHEY and SMNVEV (reference sequence). With 2 bases removed from V and 5 bases from J, the gap between germline ends came to 13 bases. This CDR3 is 15 amino acids long. The chain's CDR3 is CASSLTPPFDNEQFF. CDR3 sequence (DNA): TGTGCCAGCAGTTTAACACCTCCTTTCGACAATGAGCAGTTCTTC.

V gene TRBV4-1 combines with J gene TRBJ1-1, with D uncertain. The V end lost 8 bases, the J end lost 0 bases, and 22 bases lay between the germline ends. CDR1 MGHRA and CDR2 YSYEKL come from the germline V gene. The length of the CDR3 is 17 residues. The CDR3 sequence: CASSRGYGGDMNTEAFF. CDR3 coding DNA: TGCGCCAGCTCAAGAGGTTACGGCGGTGATATGAACACTGAAGCTTTCTTT.

The chain couples TRBV27 to TRBJ2-5; TRBD2 matches at 9 bases. The CDR3 runs 14 residues. Germline V lookup: CDR1 MNHEY, CDR2 SMNVEV (reference sequence). V shed 5 bases, J shed 5 bases, and the junction held 6 bases outside the gene matches. CDR3 sequence: CASSRRGGGETQYF. CDR3 DNA: TGTGCCAGCAGTCGGCGGGGGGGCGGGGAGACCCAGTACTTC.

This clone was recorded only once. This specimen includes other DNA sequences encoding the same CDR3. The chain uses TRBV28 and TRBJ2-7, with D possibly TRBD2 on 5 matching bases. Trimming pared 6 bases from V and 0 bases from J, leaving 30 bases between. Per the germline V gene, CDR1 is MDHEN and CDR2 is SYDVKM. The CDR3 loop spans 20 amino acids. The chain's CDR3 is CASSYLGVPLTTMSSYEQYF. The CDR3 DNA is TGTGCCAGCAGCTATCTAGGAGTCCCCCTGACTACTATGAGCTCCTACGAGCAGTACTTC.

The chain joins TRBV30 to TRBJ1-5; D gene uncertain. Trimming removed 2 bases from V and 4 bases from J, with 9 bases in between. Per the germline V gene, CDR1 is GTSNPN and CDR2 is SVGIG (reference sequence). CDR3 length: 13 residues. DNA for the CDR3: TGTGCCTGGAGTAGATCGGGAAATCAGCCCCAGCATTTT. This encodes CAWSRSGNQPQHF.